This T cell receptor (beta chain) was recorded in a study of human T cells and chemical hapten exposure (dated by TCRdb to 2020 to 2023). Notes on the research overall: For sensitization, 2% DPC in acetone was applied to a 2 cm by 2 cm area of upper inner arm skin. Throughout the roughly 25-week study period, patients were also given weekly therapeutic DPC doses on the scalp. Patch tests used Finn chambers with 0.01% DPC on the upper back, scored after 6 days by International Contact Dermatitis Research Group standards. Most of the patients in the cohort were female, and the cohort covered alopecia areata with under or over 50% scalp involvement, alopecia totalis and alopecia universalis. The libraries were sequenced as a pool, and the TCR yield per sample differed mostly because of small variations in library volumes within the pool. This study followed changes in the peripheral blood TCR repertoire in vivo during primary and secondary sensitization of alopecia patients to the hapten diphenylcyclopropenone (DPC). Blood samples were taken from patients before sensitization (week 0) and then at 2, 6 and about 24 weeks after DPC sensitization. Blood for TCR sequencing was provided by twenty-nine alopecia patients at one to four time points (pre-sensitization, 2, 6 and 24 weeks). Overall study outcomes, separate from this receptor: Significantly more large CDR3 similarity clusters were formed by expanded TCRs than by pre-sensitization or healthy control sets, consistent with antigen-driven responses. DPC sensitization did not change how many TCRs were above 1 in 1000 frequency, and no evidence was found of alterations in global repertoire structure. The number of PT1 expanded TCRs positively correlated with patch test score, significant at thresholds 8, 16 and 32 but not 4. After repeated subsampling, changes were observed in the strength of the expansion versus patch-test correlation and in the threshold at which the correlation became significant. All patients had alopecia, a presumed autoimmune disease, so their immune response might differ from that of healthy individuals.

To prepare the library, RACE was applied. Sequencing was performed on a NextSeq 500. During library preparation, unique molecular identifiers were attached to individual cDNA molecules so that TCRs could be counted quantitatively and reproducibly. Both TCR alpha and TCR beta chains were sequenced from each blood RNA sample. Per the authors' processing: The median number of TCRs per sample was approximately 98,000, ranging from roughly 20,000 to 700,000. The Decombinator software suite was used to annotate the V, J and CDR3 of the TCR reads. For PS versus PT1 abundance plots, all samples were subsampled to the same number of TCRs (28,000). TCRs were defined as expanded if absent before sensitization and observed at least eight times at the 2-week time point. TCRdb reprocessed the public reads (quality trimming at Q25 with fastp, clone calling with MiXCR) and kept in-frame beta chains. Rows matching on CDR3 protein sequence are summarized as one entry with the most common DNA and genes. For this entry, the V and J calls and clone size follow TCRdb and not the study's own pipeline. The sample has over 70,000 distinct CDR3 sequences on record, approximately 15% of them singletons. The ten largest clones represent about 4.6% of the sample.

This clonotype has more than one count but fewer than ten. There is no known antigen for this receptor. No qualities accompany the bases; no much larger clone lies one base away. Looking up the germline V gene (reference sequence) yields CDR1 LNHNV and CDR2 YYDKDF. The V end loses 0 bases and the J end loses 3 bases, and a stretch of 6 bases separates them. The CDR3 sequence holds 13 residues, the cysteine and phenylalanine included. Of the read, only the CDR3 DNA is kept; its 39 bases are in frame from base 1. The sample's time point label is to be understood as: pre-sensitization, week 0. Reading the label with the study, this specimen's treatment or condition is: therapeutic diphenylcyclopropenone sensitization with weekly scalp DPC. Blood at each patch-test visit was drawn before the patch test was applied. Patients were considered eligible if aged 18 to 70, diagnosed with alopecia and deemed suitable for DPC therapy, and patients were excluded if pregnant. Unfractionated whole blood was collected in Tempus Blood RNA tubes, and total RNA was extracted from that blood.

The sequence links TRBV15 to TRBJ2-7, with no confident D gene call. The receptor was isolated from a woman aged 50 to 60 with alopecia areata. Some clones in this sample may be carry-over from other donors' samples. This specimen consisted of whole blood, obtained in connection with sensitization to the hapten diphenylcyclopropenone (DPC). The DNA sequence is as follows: TGTGCCACCAGCAGAGATTCAGACTACGAGCAGTACTTC. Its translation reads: CATSRDSDYEQYF.